These 26 T cell receptor beta chains came from one sample sequenced in a study of CD8 T cells in Susac syndrome. RNA totalling about 0.5 to 1 ug underwent reverse transcription with random hexamers. TCRdb re-derived calls from the immunoSEQ multiplex PCR reads in MiXCR, one entry per CDR3 protein. The repertoire holds some 200,000 distinct CDR3 sequences, with roughly 95% as singletons. Sample: CD4+ T cells from PBMCs. The receptor set was obtained from a human donor in good health.

The rearrangement links TRBV6-1 to TRBJ2-2; TRBD2 matches 11 bases. V lost 6 bases, J lost 6 bases, and 9 bases stayed unmatched. Per the germline V gene, CDR1 is MNHNS and CDR2 is SASEGT. The CDR3 is 16 residues long. For the CDR3, the DNA is TGTGCCAGCAGAAACATAGCGGGAGGGGTGCCCGGGGAGCTGTTTTTT. Amino acids: CASRNIAGGVPGELFF.

CDR3 residues: CSVVKGDGNQPQHF. CDR3 nucleotide sequence: TGCAGCGTTGTAAAGGGTGATGGCAATCAGCCCCAGCATTTT. The V gene is TRBV29-1, the J gene TRBJ1-5, with no clear D. This CDR3 has 14 amino acids. Germline V gives CDR1 SQVTM, CDR2 ANQGSEA. Deletions cut 4 bases from V and 2 bases from J, with 12 bases between.

V usage is TRBV4-2 and J usage is TRBJ2-7; D gene unclear. The CDR3 has 13 residues. The germline V and J ends were trimmed by 0 bases and 1 base, with 4 bases remaining between them. Germline V lookup: CDR1 LGHNA, CDR2 YNFKEQ. The CDR3 loop is CASSQEISYEQYF. CDR3 bases: TGTGCCAGCAGCCAAGAAATATCCTACGAGCAGTACTTC.

The chain combines TRBV9 with TRBJ1-1; D remains unclear. This CDR3 is 13 amino acids long. CDR1 and CDR2 from the germline V gene are SGDLS and YYNGEE. Trimming removed 4 bases at V and 2 bases at J, with 9 bases between. The CDR3 DNA is TGTGCCAGCAGCAGAGACCTTAACACTGAAGCTTTCTTT. It yields the protein CASSRDLNTEAFF.

This chain joins TRBV29-1 and TRBJ1-2; a weak D match, TRBD1 (5 bases). From germline, CDR1 is SQVTM and CDR2 ANQGSEA. V was shortened by 0 bases and J by 5 bases, with 13 bases between the two germline ends. The CDR3 length is 14 residues. CDR3 nucleotide sequence: TGCAGCGTTGAAGATAAGAGGGGTGTTTATGGCTACACCTTC. This translates into CSVEDKRGVYGYTF.

The V and J genes are TRBV7-2 and TRBJ2-5; 12 bases match TRBD2. The ends lost 2 bases at V and 5 bases at J; junction bases unmatched: 3. The germline V gene encodes CDR1 SGHTA and CDR2 FQGNSA. The CDR3 is made up of 15 amino acids. The CDR3 protein is CASSLTTSGGETQYF. CDR3 coding DNA: TGTGCCAGCAGCTTAACCACTAGCGGGGGGGAGACCCAGTACTTC.

For this clonotype: A read error may produce the germline difference seen at one junction end. The chain joins TRBV29-1 to TRBJ1-2; 7 positions agree with TRBD1. CDR1 and CDR2 from the germline V gene are SQVTM and ANQGSEA. The CDR3 has 15 amino acids. This CDR3 is CSVEVPSTGATGYTF. The CDR3 region has the DNA TGCAGCGTCGAAGTTCCCTCTACAGGGGCCACTGGCTACACCTTC.

The chain carries TRBV29-1 and TRBJ2-7; TRBD2 aligns across 8 bases. Per the germline V gene, CDR1 is SQVTM and CDR2 is ANQGSEA. J gave up 2 bases and V 6 bases, and 3 bases lay outside the gene matches. The CDR3 has 12 amino acids. This CDR3 reads CSVASGPYEQYF. In DNA form, the CDR3 reads TGCAGCGTAGCTAGCGGGCCCTACGAGCAGTACTTC.

This clonotype was counted once. The gene calls are TRBV19 and TRBJ2-5; D is unclear. With 3 bases removed from V and 0 bases from J, the gap between germline ends came to 5 bases. Germline V lookup: CDR1 LNHDA, CDR2 SQIVND (reference sequence). The CDR3 loop spans 13 amino acids. The CDR3 DNA follows: TGTGCCAGTAGTATCCGGGACCAAGAGACCCAGTACTTC. This encodes CASSIRDQETQYF.

V usage is TRBV28 and J usage is TRBJ2-1; 9 bases agree with TRBD2. Germline CDR1 and CDR2: MDHEN and SYDVKM. This CDR3 is built from 15 residues. V dropped 6 bases and J dropped 6; count of bases not matched to a gene: 9. The CDR3 spells CASSPSGDLPNEQFF. CDR3 coding DNA: TGTGCCAGCAGCCCTAGCGGGGATCTTCCCAATGAGCAGTTCTTC. The full variable domain, completed using reference TRBV28 and TRBJ2-1, is DVKVTQSSRYLVKRTGEKVFLECVQDMDHENMFWYRQDPGLGLRLIYFSYDVKMKEKGDIPEGYSVSREKKERFSLILESASTNQTSMYLCASSPSGDLPNEQFFGPGTRLTVL.

The CDR3 DNA reads as TGTGCCAGCAGCTCTGGAGCACTAGCGGGAGGTCTTCTAGAGCAGTACTTC. Translating it yields CASSSGALAGGLLEQYF. The V gene is TRBV7-9, the J gene TRBJ2-7, with 12 bases identical to TRBD2. With 4 bases clipped from V and 7 bases from J, the junction kept 14 bases outside the gene matches. This CDR3 is 17 amino acids long. Per the germline V gene, CDR1 is SEHNR and CDR2 is FQNEAQ (reference sequence).

The chain has TRBV2 and TRBJ2-2; possibly TRBD2 for D (6 bases). The V gene's germline CDR1 is SNHLY and CDR2 FYNNEI. CDR3 length equals 15 residues. The V gene lost 6 bases and the J gene lost 5 bases, with 16 bases spanning the gap. The CDR3: CASSRPGGETGELFF. The CDR3 nucleotides are TGTGCCAGCAGCCGACCCGGAGGGGAAACCGGGGAGCTGTTTTTT. Using reference TRBV2 and TRBJ2-2 for the parts outside the CDR3, the full variable domain is EPEVTQTPSHQVTQMGQEVILRCVPISNHLYFYWYRQILGQKVEFLVSFYNNEISEKSEIFDDQFSVERPDGSNFTLKIRSTKLEDSAMYFCASSRPGGETGELFFGEGSRLTVL.

The rearrangement links TRBV5-6 to TRBJ1-2; D remains unclear. V lost 2 bases and J 2 bases, leaving 13 bases between the germline ends. The CDR3 loop spans 15 amino acids. In germline, CDR1 is SGHDT, CDR2 YYEEEE. CDR3: CASSFPGTGNYGYTF. The CDR3 bases are TGTGCCAGCAGCTTCCCCGGTACGGGGAACTATGGCTACACCTTC.

This chain links TRBV18 with TRBJ2-7; the D call may be TRBD1 or TRBD2 (5 bases each). Trimming stripped 0 bases from V and 4 bases from J, with 13 bases between. The CDR3 contains 15 residues. CDR1 KGHSH and CDR2 LQKENI come from the germline V gene. The CDR3 bases are TGTGCCAGCTCACCACCCGGGACGAGTGTATACGAGCAGTACTTC. It yields the protein CASSPPGTSVYEQYF.

This clonotype was recorded a few times. V is TRBV12-3 or TRBV12-4 and J is TRBJ1-1; possibly TRBD1 for D (5 bases). This CDR3 spans 13 amino acids. Trimming stripped 1 base from V and 4 bases from J, with 7 bases between. The CDR3, as DNA: TGTGCCAGCAGTTTAGGGGGGAGCACTGAAGCTTTCTTT. Translation gives CASSLGGSTEAFF.

V gene TRBV7-3 combines with J gene TRBJ2-3; weak D call: TRBD1 (5 bases). The V and J ends lost 4 bases and 7 bases respectively, with 9 bases between them. This CDR3 contains 12 residues. From germline, CDR1 is SGHTA and CDR2 FQGTGA. The CDR3, as DNA: TGTGCCAGCAGCTCAGGGTCGAATACGCAGTATTTT. Translation gives CASSSGSNTQYF.

CDR3 nucleotides: TGCAGTGCCCCAGGGGCGAGCACAGATACGCAGTATTTT. This translates into CSAPGASTDTQYF. The chain recombines TRBV20-1 with TRBJ2-3, with D possibly matching TRBD1 (6 bases). V was shortened by 6 bases and J by 0 bases, with 10 bases between the two germline ends. There are 13 residues in the CDR3. Germline V CDR1 and CDR2: DFQATT, SNEGSKA (reference sequence).

V gene TRBV20-1 combines with J gene TRBJ1-5, with 8 positions matching TRBD1. The V gene's germline CDR1 is DFQATT and CDR2 SNEGSKA (reference sequence). V lost 5 bases to trimming and J lost 5 bases; unmatched junction nucleotides: 2. The CDR3 covers 12 residues. CDR3 protein: CSAVTGDQPQHF. For the CDR3, the DNA is TGCAGTGCTGTGACAGGGGATCAGCCCCAGCATTTT.

This chain uses TRBV24-1 with TRBJ2-1; D unresolved. This CDR3 is built from 12 residues. Germline V gene sequence: CDR1 KGHDR, CDR2 SFDVKD. V gave up 4 bases and J gave up 5 bases, with 5 bases separating them. The CDR3 coding sequence is TGTGCCACCAGTGAAAACGACAATGAGCAGTTCTTC. It is translated as CATSENDNEQFF.

The chain joins TRBV3-1 to TRBJ2-1; a weak D match, TRBD2 (5 bases). V lost 0 bases to trimming and J lost 0 bases, with 21 bases between them. The CDR3 sequence is 20 residues long. CDR1 is LGHDT and CDR2 is YNNKEL in the germline V gene (reference sequence). Here the CDR3 DNA reads TGTGCCAGCAGCCAAGATCAGCTGAGGGTCGGGTCGAGCTCCTACAATGAGCAGTTCTTC. Translation gives CASSQDQLRVGSSSYNEQFF.

V usage is TRBV30 and J usage is TRBJ2-7; no firm D call. The CDR3 contains 11 residues. The germline V gene has CDR1 GTSNPN and CDR2 SVGIG (reference sequence). Trimming removed 2 bases from V and 3 bases from J, with 5 bases in between. CDR3 DNA sequence: TGTGCCTGGAGTACAGACTACGAGCAGTACTTC. Protein: CAWSTDYEQYF.

This clonotype occurred a few times. The chain combines TRBV7-9 with TRBJ2-7, with D unclear. The length of the CDR3 is 11 residues. V shed 5 bases and J shed 0 bases, with 2 bases lying between them. From germline, CDR1 is SEHNR and CDR2 FQNEAQ (reference sequence). CDR3 amino acids: CASSGSYEQYF. CDR3 nucleotides: TGTGCCAGCAGCGGCTCCTACGAGCAGTACTTC.

This sequence joins TRBV7-2 and TRBJ1-2; D not certain. Germline lookup yields CDR1 SGHTA and CDR2 FQGNSA. The germline V and J ends were trimmed by 4 bases and 0 bases, with 12 bases remaining between them. This CDR3 has 15 amino acids. This CDR3 reads CASSYDGSTNYGYTF. The CDR3 DNA reads as TGTGCCAGCAGCTACGACGGATCCACTAACTATGGCTACACCTTC.

A single count supports this clonotype. The chain links TRBV20-1 to TRBJ2-1, with D perhaps matching TRBD2 (5 bases). Trimming cost V 3 bases and J 6 bases, with 9 bases left between them. Germline CDR1 reads DFQATT; CDR2 reads SNEGSKA (reference sequence). The CDR3 runs to 12 residues. CDR3 DNA: TGCAGTGCTAGTAGGCTAGCCAATGAGCAGTTCTTC. Translation: CSASRLANEQFF.

The CDR3 DNA follows: TGTGCCAGCAGGGTCACAGATGCCCCGCAGTATTTT. Its translation: CASRVTDAPQYF. The chain uses TRBV6-6 and TRBJ2-3; D unresolved. Trimming removed 6 bases from V and 10 bases from J, with 14 bases in between. The CDR3 is made up of 12 amino acids. The V gene's germline CDR1 is MNHNY and CDR2 SVGAGI (reference sequence).

CDR3 protein: CASSPSDSNQPQHF. CDR3 coding DNA: TGTGCCAGCAGTCCCTCGGATAGCAATCAGCCCCAGCATTTT. This sequence joins TRBV12-3 or TRBV12-4 and TRBJ1-5; D is ambiguous. The CDR3 is 14 amino acids. Trimming removed 5 bases from V and 0 bases from J, with 8 bases in between.